Below, 30 T cell receptor beta chains from the same sample are listed, as sequenced in a study of blood T cell repertoires in COVID-19. Repertoires were generated with immunoSEQ multiplex PCR, while TCRdb's copy carries only in-frame clones and drops some. Of 300,000 to 350,000 clones in the sample, about 89% were seen once. Sample: peripheral blood. Every receptor here comes from a woman aged 50 to 60 with COVID-19, enrolled during active disease.

This clone was recorded only once. The V and J genes are TRBV11-2 and TRBJ1-1; a weak D match, TRBD1 (6 bases). This CDR3 contains 15 residues. Deletions cut 8 bases from V and 0 bases from J, with 16 bases between. Looked up from germline, CDR1 is SGHAT and CDR2 is FQNNGV. CDR3 residues: CASSRGGVMNTEAFF. CDR3 nucleotide sequence: TGTGCCAGCTCTAGGGGGGGGGTCATGAACACTGAAGCTTTCTTT.

This chain connects TRBV4-2 to TRBJ2-2; D perhaps matches TRBD2 (5 bases). Germline assignment: CDR1 LGHNA and CDR2 YNFKEQ. This CDR3 comprises 15 residues. The V end was cut by 6 bases, the J end by 5 bases, with 16 bases between. The CDR3 region is CASRPTPGFTGELFF. In nucleotides, the CDR3 is TGTGCCAGCAGACCCACACCGGGGTTTACCGGGGAGCTGTTTTTT.

The genes are TRBV19 and TRBJ1-5; 8 bases agree with TRBD1. Germline V lookup: CDR1 LNHDA, CDR2 SQIVND (reference sequence). The CDR3 runs to 15 residues. V lost 5 bases to trimming and J lost 7 bases; unmatched junction nucleotides: 10. The CDR3 DNA follows: TGTGCCAGTAGTCCACAGGGACAGGTCCGGCAGCCCCAGCATTTT. Translation: CASSPQGQVRQPQHF.

This clone occurred once. The rearrangement uses TRBV7-2 and TRBJ2-7, with 10 positions matching TRBD2. CDR3 length equals 15 residues. Unmatched junction bases numbered 9, after V lost 6 bases and J lost 4 bases. The germline V gene encodes CDR1 SGHTA and CDR2 FQGNSA. The CDR3 reads CASSDSSGSMYEQYF. CDR3 in DNA: TGTGCCAGCAGTGACTCTAGCGGGAGTATGTACGAGCAGTACTTC. The variable domain in full, with the rest retrieved from reference TRBV7-2 and TRBJ2-7, is GAGVSQSPSNKVTEKGKDVELRCDPISGHTALYWYRQSLGQGLEFLIYFQGNSAPDKSGLPSDRFSAERTGGSVSTLTIQRTQQEDSAVYLCASSDSSGSMYEQYFGPGTRLTVT.

The V call is TRBV6-5, the J call TRBJ1-3; D is ambiguous. The length of the CDR3 is 16 residues. V lost 0 bases and J 0 bases, leaving 9 bases between the germline ends. Germline loops: CDR1 MNHEY, CDR2 SVGAGI. In DNA form, the CDR3 reads TGTGCCAGCAGTTACTCGATCTCGAGCTCTGGAAACACCATATATTTT. Translation: CASSYSISSSGNTIYF.

The chain joins TRBV4-3 to TRBJ1-3; possibly TRBD1 for D (5 bases). This CDR3 has 17 amino acids. V was trimmed by 0 bases and J by 0 bases, leaving 12 bases between them. Germline CDR1 is LGHNA and CDR2 is YSLEER. The CDR3 spells CASSQDRLTASGNTIYF. DNA for the CDR3: TGCGCCAGCAGCCAAGATCGGTTGACAGCCTCTGGAAACACCATATATTTT.

The chain uses TRBV5-1 and TRBJ1-2; 8 nucleotides match TRBD1. J lost 4 bases, V lost 2 bases, and 4 bases had no gene match. This CDR3 comprises 14 residues. Germline CDR1 reads SGHRS; CDR2 reads YFSETQ. The DNA for the CDR3 is TGCGCCAGCAGCTTCCAGACAGGGGTCTATGGCTACACCTTC. Translated: CASSFQTGVYGYTF.

The V and J genes are TRBV30 and TRBJ1-2, with D hard to call. Germline V gives CDR1 GTSNPN, CDR2 SVGIG (reference sequence). The CDR3 loop spans 13 amino acids. V dropped 2 bases and J dropped 4 bases, with 11 bases sitting between them. The CDR3 region is CAWSRLRSYGYTF. In DNA form, the CDR3 reads TGTGCCTGGAGTCGGTTACGGAGCTATGGCTACACCTTC.

This clone was seen a few times. V and J are TRBV11-3 and TRBJ2-1; 9 bases line up with TRBD2. J was trimmed by 10 bases and V by 0 bases; bases with no gene match: 4. The length of the CDR3 is 14 residues. Germline assignment: CDR1 SGHNT and CDR2 YENEEA. Here the CDR3 reads CASSLDGSGGEQFF. In DNA form, the CDR3 reads TGTGCCAGCAGCTTAGACGGCAGCGGGGGGGAGCAGTTCTTC.

V usage is TRBV7-3 and J usage is TRBJ2-3; possible D gene TRBD2, 5 bases. This CDR3 has 12 residues. Germline lookup yields CDR1 SGHTA and CDR2 FQGTGA. V lost 4 bases to trimming and J lost 5 bases, with 7 bases between them. The CDR3 DNA reads TGTGCCAGCAGCTCAAGCGGAGATACGCAGTATTTT. Amino acids: CASSSSGDTQYF.

The V gene is TRBV19, the J gene TRBJ2-7; maybe TRBD1 (6 bases). The CDR3 consists of 15 residues. Germline lookup yields CDR1 LNHDA and CDR2 SQIVND (reference sequence). The germline V and J ends were trimmed by 5 bases and 2 bases, with 16 bases remaining between them. The CDR3 nucleotides read TGTGCCAGTAGTGGCAGGGGCGCTACCACCTACGAGCAGTACTTC. Translation gives CASSGRGATTYEQYF.

The chain employs TRBV3-1 (or the pseudogene TRBV3-2) and TRBJ1-2, with a weak D call TRBD1 (6 bases). The CDR3 extends over 13 amino acids. Germline V gene sequence: CDR1 LGHDT, CDR2 YNNKEL (reference sequence). Trimming removed 2 bases at V and 8 bases at J, with 12 bases between. Here the CDR3 reads CASSQPGAGGYTF. Here the CDR3 DNA reads TGTGCCAGCAGCCAACCAGGGGCGGGCGGCTACACCTTC.

The CDR3 sequence: CATSDSGQGAGEQYF. The CDR3 DNA reads TGTGCCACCAGTGACAGCGGACAGGGGGCCGGGGAGCAGTACTTC. The chain carries TRBV24-1 and TRBJ2-7; 11 bases agree with TRBD1. V lost 4 bases, J lost 7 bases, and 8 bases stayed unmatched. Germline CDR1 KGHDR, CDR2 SFDVKD. The CDR3 has 15 residues.

The chain is built from TRBV10-3 and TRBJ2-5, with 8 bases identical to TRBD1. CDR1 ENHRY and CDR2 SYGVKD come from the germline V gene. With V trimmed by 10 bases and J by 1 base, 11 bases remained unmatched. CDR3 size: 15 residues. As DNA, the CDR3 is TGTGCCACTAAAAAGGGACAGGCGGGCCAAGAGACCCAGTACTTC. Its translation: CATKKGQAGQETQYF.

The gene calls are TRBV27 and TRBJ1-2; TRBD1 is a possible D gene (6 bases). V dropped 6 bases and J dropped 4 bases, with 12 bases sitting between them. Germline CDR1 reads MNHEY; CDR2 reads SMNVEV (reference sequence). CDR3 length: 13 residues. The CDR3 nucleotides are TGTGCCAGCAGGAGGACAGAGATCTATGGCTACACCTTC. Protein sequence: CASRRTEIYGYTF.

The chain links TRBV24-1 to TRBJ2-1; no clear D. V lost 9 bases and J lost 1, with 9 bases in between. The germline gives CDR1 KGHDR, CDR2 SFDVKD. The CDR3 sequence is 13 residues long. The CDR3 protein is CATSTGSYNEQFF. The CDR3 DNA is TGTGCCACCTCCACGGGTTCCTACAATGAGCAGTTCTTC.

This clone occurred once. V usage is TRBV19 and J usage is TRBJ2-4; D ambiguous. CDR3 length: 13 residues. V gave up 7 bases and J gave up 5 bases, with 12 bases separating them. Per germline, CDR1 LNHDA and CDR2 SQIVND (reference sequence). The DNA of the CDR3 is TGTGCCAGTATTAAATTCGGAGAAAACATTCAGTACTTC. This encodes CASIKFGENIQYF.

This clone has more than one count but fewer than ten. V usage is TRBV7-9 and J usage is TRBJ2-2, with 10 bases lining up with TRBD1. The V gene end was trimmed by 5 bases and the J gene end by 4 bases; junction bases not matched to a gene: 7. CDR3 length equals 16 residues. Germline assignment: CDR1 SEHNR and CDR2 FQNEAQ (reference sequence). The CDR3 sequence is CASSPETGGFTGELFF. CDR3 DNA sequence: TGTGCCAGCAGCCCGGAGACAGGGGGCTTCACCGGGGAGCTGTTTTTT.

V and J are TRBV5-5 and TRBJ1-4; 11 bases are a match to TRBD1. Germline CDR1 SGHKS, CDR2 YYEKEE (reference sequence). With V trimmed by 3 bases and J by 7 bases, 5 bases remained unmatched. CDR3 length equals 15 residues. The CDR3 nucleotides read TGTGCCAGCAGCTGGACAGGGGGCTTCGGTGAAAAACTGTTTTTT. It specifies CASSWTGGFGEKLFF.

This sequence joins TRBV7-3 and TRBJ1-1; maybe TRBD1 (6 bases). The CDR3 contains 12 residues. Germline CDR1 reads SGHTA; CDR2 reads FQGTGA. The V and J ends lost 7 bases and 10 bases respectively, with 16 bases between them. The CDR3 nucleotides are TGTGCCAGCAACCCCGGGGGGCAGGGAGCTTTCTTT. Amino acids: CASNPGGQGAFF.

This chain links TRBV24-1 with TRBJ1-2, with 7 bases fitting TRBD1. The V gene end was trimmed by 4 bases and the J gene end by 1 base; junction bases not matched to a gene: 5. This CDR3 spans 15 amino acids. CDR1 and CDR2 from the germline V gene are KGHDR and SFDVKD. The CDR3 DNA sequence: TGTGCCACCAGTGACCCAGGGGGAAGTAACTATGGCTACACCTTC. It is translated as CATSDPGGSNYGYTF.

This sequence joins TRBV19 and TRBJ2-1; TRBD2 aligns across 10 bases. The CDR3 has 19 amino acids. The V gene end was trimmed by 7 bases and the J gene end by 4 bases; junction bases not matched to a gene: 19. Germline V gene data show CDR1 as LNHDA and CDR2 as SQIVND (reference sequence). CDR3 residues: CASTQPGLAGVSGYNEQFF. DNA of the CDR3: TGTGCCAGTACCCAACCCGGCCTAGCGGGAGTCTCGGGGTACAATGAGCAGTTCTTC.

The chain employs TRBV10-1 and TRBJ2-1, with 13 bases identical to TRBD2. Germline CDR1 is WNHNN and CDR2 is SYGVQD (reference sequence). There are 13 residues in the CDR3. V was clipped by 9 bases and J by 6 bases; unmatched bases: 2. DNA for the CDR3: TGCGCCAGAACTAGCGGGAGGGGCAATGAGCAGTTCTTC. Translating it yields CARTSGRGNEQFF.

The V and J genes are TRBV2 and TRBJ2-7; D unclear. V dropped 0 bases and J dropped 4 bases, with 7 bases sitting between them. This CDR3 spans 13 amino acids. Germline V gene lookup returns CDR1 SNHLY and CDR2 FYNNEI. CDR3 residues: CASSEAEDYEQYF. In nucleotides, the CDR3 is TGTGCCAGCAGTGAAGCAGAGGATTACGAGCAGTACTTC.

The rearrangement links TRBV6-2 or TRBV6-3 to TRBJ2-6; a possible D gene is TRBD2 (6 bases). This CDR3 has 20 amino acids. Trimming took off 6 bases at V and 0 bases at J, with 24 bases between the two ends. Germline CDR1 is MNHEY and CDR2 is SVGEGT. CDR3 sequence (DNA): TGTGCCAGCAGGCCTCTACCTGGGCTAGCGCTACTCTCTGGGGCCAACGTCCTGACTTTC. Translation gives CASRPLPGLALLSGANVLTF.

This chain's CDR3 is CASSHEDRGVVETQYF. The CDR3 region has the DNA TGTGCCAGCAGCCACGAGGACAGGGGCGTGGTCGAGACCCAGTACTTC. The J gene is TRBJ2-5, the V gene TRBV3-1 (or the pseudogene TRBV3-2); TRBD1 matches 9 bases. This CDR3 has 16 residues. CDR1 LGHDT and CDR2 YNNKEL come from the germline V gene (reference sequence). Trimming at V came to 3 bases and at J to 5 bases, leaving 10 bases not matched to a gene.

The chain employs TRBV5-4 and TRBJ2-2; TRBD1 might be the D (5 bases). Germline values: CDR1 SGHNT, CDR2 YYREEE (reference sequence). With 6 bases removed from V and 1 base from J, the gap between germline ends came to 13 bases. The CDR3 length is 15 residues. The CDR3 region has the DNA TGTGCCAGCAACGGCTTCCAGGGGAACACCGGGGAGCTGTTTTTT. Amino acids: CASNGFQGNTGELFF.

The chain links TRBV30 to TRBJ2-7, with 12 nucleotides matching TRBD2. J was trimmed by 2 bases and V by 0 bases; bases with no gene match: 8. The CDR3 is made up of 17 amino acids. Germline CDR1 and CDR2: GTSNPN and SVGIG (reference sequence). This chain's CDR3 is CAWSVGASGRAAYEQYF. The CDR3 region has the DNA TGTGCCTGGAGTGTAGGGGCTAGCGGGAGGGCTGCCTACGAGCAGTACTTC.

This rearrangement joins TRBV18 to TRBJ2-6; D possibly corresponds to TRBD1 (6 bases). This CDR3 region has 18 residues. Per germline, CDR1 KGHSH and CDR2 LQKENI. V was pared by 3 bases and J by 0 bases, with 15 bases between. The CDR3 DNA reads TGTGCCAGCTCACCCGATACCAGGGGCACCTCTGGGGCCAACGTCCTGACTTTC. Protein: CASSPDTRGTSGANVLTF.

The V and J genes are TRBV24-1 and TRBJ2-5, with 7 bases that match TRBD1. After removal of 7 bases from V and 3 bases from J, the junction contained 4 bases not matched to a gene. This CDR3 region has 13 residues. The V gene's germline CDR1 is KGHDR and CDR2 SFDVKD. The CDR3 spells CATSQTGEETQYF. As DNA, the CDR3 is TGTGCCACCAGCCAAACAGGGGAAGAGACCCAGTACTTC.